A selection of T cell receptor beta chains follows, all from one sample in a study of T cells in localized non-small cell lung cancer. Profiled with immunoSEQ multiplex PCR; TCRdb holds only in-frame clones, not every one. The profile shows 30,000 to 40,000 clones, around nine tenths of them singletons. The sample was peripheral blood, taken before any cancer treatment. The origin of the receptors is a woman aged 35 to 70 with stage I lung adenocarcinoma. Each CDR3 is given with its conserved first and last residue. The order of the fields is clone size, V gene, D gene, J gene, CDR3 DNA, CDR3 protein. A D gene is named only where the DNA matches it firmly. The size of a clone is reported for some rows only, either as once, few or many, or as a class for expanded clones.

>.|TRBV27|TRBD2|TRBJ2-3
TGTGCCAGCAGTTTAATAGCGGGGGGGCGAACAGATACGCAGTATTTT
CASSLIAGGRTDTQYF
>.|TRBV27|.|TRBJ1-1
TGTGCCAGCAGTTTACGAGGCCTCCCGAACACTGAAGCTTTCTTT
CASSLRGLPNTEAFF
>.|TRBV7-3|.|TRBJ2-1
TGTGCCAGCAGCTTGACTGGGGGTAGCTCCTACAATGAGCAGTTCTTC
CASSLTGGSSYNEQFF
>.|TRBV9|TRBD2|TRBJ2-5
TGTGCCAGCAGCCCTCGGGGGGACCAAGAGACCCAGTACTTC
CASSPRGDQETQYF
>.|TRBV11-3|TRBD2|TRBJ2-3
TGTGCCAGCAGCCCCCTCCTATGGGGCGGGGGGGCCACAGATACGCAGTATTTT
CASSPLLWGGGATDTQYF
>.|TRBV9|.|TRBJ2-5
TGTGCCAGCAGCGTGGAGGGGGGGTTGAAAGAGACCCAGTACTTC
CASSVEGGLKETQYF
>few|TRBV9|.|TRBJ1-2
TGTGCCAGCAGCGTAGAGGACGAGGGCTATGGCTACACCTTC
CASSVEDEGYGYTF
>.|TRBV5-1|.|TRBJ2-1
TGCGCCAGCAGTTTGGGGGGAGAGCCCTACAATGAGCAGTTCTTC
CASSLGGEPYNEQFF
>medium-sized|TRBV7-2|TRBD1|TRBJ1-2
TGTGCCAGCAGCTGGACCGGGACAGGGGACTATGGCTACACCTTC
CASSWTGTGDYGYTF
>few|TRBV7-2|.|TRBJ1-2
TGTGCCAGCAGCTTAGATTTGGCCGGGGGCTACACCTTC
CASSLDLAGGYTF